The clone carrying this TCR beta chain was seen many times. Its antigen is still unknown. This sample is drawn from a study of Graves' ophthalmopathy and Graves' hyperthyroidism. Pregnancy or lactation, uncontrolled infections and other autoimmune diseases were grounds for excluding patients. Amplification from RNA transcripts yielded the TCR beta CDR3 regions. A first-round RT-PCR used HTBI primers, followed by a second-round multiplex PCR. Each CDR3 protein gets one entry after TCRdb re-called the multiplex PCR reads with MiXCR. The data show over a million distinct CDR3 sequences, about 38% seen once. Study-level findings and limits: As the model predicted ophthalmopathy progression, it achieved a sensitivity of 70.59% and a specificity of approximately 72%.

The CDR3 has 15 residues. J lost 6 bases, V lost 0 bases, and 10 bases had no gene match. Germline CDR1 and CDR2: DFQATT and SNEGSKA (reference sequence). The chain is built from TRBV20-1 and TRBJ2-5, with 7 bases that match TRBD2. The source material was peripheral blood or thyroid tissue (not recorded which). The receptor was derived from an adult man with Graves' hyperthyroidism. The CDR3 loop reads CSARDGGRGLKTQYF. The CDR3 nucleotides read TGCAGTGCTAGAGATGGTGGGCGGGGGTTGAAGACCCAGTACTTC.